This TCR beta chain was sequenced during a study of T cell changes during pregnancy in multiple sclerosis. Assay: immunoSEQ multiplex PCR; the TCRdb copy retains only in-frame clones and omits some. The sample lists around 68,000 clones, roughly 91% occurring once. Germline assignment: CDR1 SGDLS and CDR2 YYNGEE. Trimming cost V 2 bases and J 0 bases, with 8 bases left between them. The CDR3 has 15 amino acids. The source is a female donor in good health, enrolled as a control in a pregnancy study. V usage is TRBV9 and J usage is TRBJ1-4; no clear D. Here the sequenced sample was peripheral blood, taken in the third trimester of pregnancy. The CDR3 nucleotides are TGTGCCAGCAGCGTTGGCGGTGCAACTAATGAAAAACTGTTTTTT. Protein product: CASSVGGATNEKLFF. The variable domain in full, completed from reference TRBV9 and TRBJ1-4, reads DSGVTQTPKHLITATGQRVTLRCSPRSGDLSVYWYQQSLDQGLQFLIQYYNGEERAKGNILERFSAQQFPDLHSELNLSSLELGDSALYFCASSVGGATNEKLFFGSGTQLSVL.